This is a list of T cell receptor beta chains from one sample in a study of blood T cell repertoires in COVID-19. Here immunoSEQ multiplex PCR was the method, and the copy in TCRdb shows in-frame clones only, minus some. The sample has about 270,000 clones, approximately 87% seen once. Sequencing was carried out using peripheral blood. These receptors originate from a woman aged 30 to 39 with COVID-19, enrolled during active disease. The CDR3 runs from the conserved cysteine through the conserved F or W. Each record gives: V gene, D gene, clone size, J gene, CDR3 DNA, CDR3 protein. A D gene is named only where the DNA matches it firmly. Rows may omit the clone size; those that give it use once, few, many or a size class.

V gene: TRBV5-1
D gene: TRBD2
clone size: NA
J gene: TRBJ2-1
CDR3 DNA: TGCGCCAGCAGCTTGGCGCTAGCGGGGAGCGGCAATGAGCAGTTCTTC
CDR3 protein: CASSLALAGSGNEQFF

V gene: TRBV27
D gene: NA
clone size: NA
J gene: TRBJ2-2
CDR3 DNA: TGTGCCAGCAGTTGGGCCAGGGCCACCGGGGAGCTGTTTTTT
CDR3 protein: CASSWARATGELFF

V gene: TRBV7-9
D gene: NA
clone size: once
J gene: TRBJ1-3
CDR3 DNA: TGTGCCAGCAGCTCAGAGTGGGGCCCCTCTGGAAACACCATATATTTT
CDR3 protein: CASSSEWGPSGNTIYF

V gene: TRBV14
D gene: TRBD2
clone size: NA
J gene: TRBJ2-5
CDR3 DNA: TGTGCCAGCAGCCCTCGGCAGCGGGGGGCCCTGGGGGAGACCCAGTACTTC
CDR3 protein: CASSPRQRGALGETQYF

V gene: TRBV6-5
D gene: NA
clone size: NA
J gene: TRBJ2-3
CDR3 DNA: TGTGCCAGCAGTACTAGCAGATCCACAGATACGCAGTATTTT
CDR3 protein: CASSTSRSTDTQYF

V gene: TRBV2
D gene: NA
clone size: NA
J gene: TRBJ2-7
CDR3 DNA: TGTGCCAGCAGTGAAACTAGTAAGGTCATATACGAGCAGTACTTC
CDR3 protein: CASSETSKVIYEQYF

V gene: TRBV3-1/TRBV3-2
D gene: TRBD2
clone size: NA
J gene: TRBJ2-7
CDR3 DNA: TGTGCCAGCAGTCGCGGGGGGGCGGAACGTTCCGAGCAGTACTTC
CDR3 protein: CASSRGGAERSEQYF

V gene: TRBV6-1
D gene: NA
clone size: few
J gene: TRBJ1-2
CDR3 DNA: TGTGCCAGCAGTGACGAGTTCGGACAGTCAAGCTATGGCTACACCTTC
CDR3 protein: CASSDEFGQSSYGYTF

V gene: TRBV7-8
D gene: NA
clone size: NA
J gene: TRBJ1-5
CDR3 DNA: TGTGCCAGCAGCGGGGGAACAGGGAATCAGCCCCAGCATTTT
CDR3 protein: CASSGGTGNQPQHF

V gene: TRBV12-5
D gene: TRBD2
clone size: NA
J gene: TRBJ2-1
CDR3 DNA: TGTGCTAGTGGTTTGGACGGGGGGGTAGGCGGTGAGCAGTTCTTC
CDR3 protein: CASGLDGGVGGEQFF

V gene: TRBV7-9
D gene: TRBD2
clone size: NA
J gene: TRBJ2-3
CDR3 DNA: TGTGCCAGCAGCTTGTACCGAGCGGGGAACACAGATACGCAGTATTTT
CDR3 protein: CASSLYRAGNTDTQYF

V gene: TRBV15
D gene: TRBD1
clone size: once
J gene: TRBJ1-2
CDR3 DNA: TGTGCCACCAGCAGAGTCACAGGGGATTTACATGATGGCTACACCTTC
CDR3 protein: CATSRVTGDLHDGYTF

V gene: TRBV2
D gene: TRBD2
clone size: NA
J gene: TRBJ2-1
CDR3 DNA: TGTGCCAGCAGTGATTGGCTAGCGGGGGGGCTCTACAATGAGCAGTTCTTC
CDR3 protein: CASSDWLAGGLYNEQFF

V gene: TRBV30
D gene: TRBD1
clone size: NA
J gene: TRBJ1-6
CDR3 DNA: TGTGCTAAGACAACCGGGACAGGGGGCTCGAGGCCCCTCCACTTT
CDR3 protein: CAKTTGTGGSRPLHF

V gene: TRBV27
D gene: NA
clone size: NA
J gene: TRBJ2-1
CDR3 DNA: TGTGCCAGCAGTTATCGGGGGAGCTACAATGAGCAGTTCTTC
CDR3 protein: CASSYRGSYNEQFF

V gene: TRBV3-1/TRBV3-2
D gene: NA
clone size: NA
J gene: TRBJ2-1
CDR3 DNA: TGTGCCAGCAGCCAAGACGAAAACTATCTGGATGAGCAGTTCTTC
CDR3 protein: CASSQDENYLDEQFF

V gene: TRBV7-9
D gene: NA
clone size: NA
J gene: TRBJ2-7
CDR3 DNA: TGTGCCAGCAGCACATCGTTTTGGACAGCCTACGAGCAGTACTTC
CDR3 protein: CASSTSFWTAYEQYF

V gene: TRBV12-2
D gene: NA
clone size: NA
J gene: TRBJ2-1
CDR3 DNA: TGTGCAAGTCGCTTAGCGGTCAGGGGGGAACACAATGAGCAGTTCTTC
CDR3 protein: CASRLAVRGEHNEQFF

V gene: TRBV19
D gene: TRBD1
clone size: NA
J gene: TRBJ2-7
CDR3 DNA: TGTGCCACCCACCCCGGGACAGGGGCGTCCGAGCAGTACTTC
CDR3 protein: CATHPGTGASEQYF

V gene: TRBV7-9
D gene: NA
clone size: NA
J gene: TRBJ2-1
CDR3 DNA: TGTGCCAGCAGCTTATGGAACAGGGAGTACAATGAGCAGTTCTTC
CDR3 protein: CASSLWNREYNEQFF

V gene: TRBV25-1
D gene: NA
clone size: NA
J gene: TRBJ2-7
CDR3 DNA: TGTGCCAGCAGTGACATTGCAGGCGTCTGGTACGAGCAGTACTTC
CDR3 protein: CASSDIAGVWYEQYF

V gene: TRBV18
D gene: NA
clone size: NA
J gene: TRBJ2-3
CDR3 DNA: TGTGCCAGCTCACCTTCCCTGTCAGATACGCAGTATTTT
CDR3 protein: CASSPSLSDTQYF

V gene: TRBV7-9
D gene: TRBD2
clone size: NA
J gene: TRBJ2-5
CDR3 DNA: TGTGCCAGCAGCTGGCGGGGGGCCCAAGAGACCCAGTACTTC
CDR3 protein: CASSWRGAQETQYF

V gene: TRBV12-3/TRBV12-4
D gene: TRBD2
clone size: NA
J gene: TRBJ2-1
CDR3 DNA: TGTGCCAGCAGTGGACTAGAATCTTATGAGCAGTTCTTC
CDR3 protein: CASSGLESYEQFF

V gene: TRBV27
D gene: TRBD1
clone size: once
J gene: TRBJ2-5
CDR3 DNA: TGTGCCAGCAGTTTAGACAGGGCCCAAGAGACCCAGTACTTC
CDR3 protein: CASSLDRAQETQYF

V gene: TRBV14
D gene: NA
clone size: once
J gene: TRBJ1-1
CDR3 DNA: TGTGCCAGCAGCCATCCGAAGGAGAACAGGAACATGAACACTGAAGCTTTCTTT
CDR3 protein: CASSHPKENRNMNTEAFF

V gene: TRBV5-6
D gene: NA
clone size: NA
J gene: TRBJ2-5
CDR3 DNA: TGTGCCAGCAGCTTGGGCGGGAAGACCCAGTACTTC
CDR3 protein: CASSLGGKTQYF

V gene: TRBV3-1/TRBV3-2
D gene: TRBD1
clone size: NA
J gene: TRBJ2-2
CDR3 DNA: TGTGCCAGCAGCCAAGATTTAACAGGGGTTTGGACCGGGGAGCTGTTTTTT
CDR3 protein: CASSQDLTGVWTGELFF

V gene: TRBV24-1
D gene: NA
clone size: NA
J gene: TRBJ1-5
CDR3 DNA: TGTGCCACCAGTGATCCCGGGGGACCCCAGCATTTT
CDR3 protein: CATSDPGGPQHF

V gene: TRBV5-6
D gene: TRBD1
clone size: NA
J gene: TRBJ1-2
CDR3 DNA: TGTGCCAGCAGGTTAGAGGGGGCGGATGGCTACACCTTC
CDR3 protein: CASRLEGADGYTF

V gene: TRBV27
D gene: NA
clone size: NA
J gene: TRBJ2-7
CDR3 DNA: TGTGCCAGCAGTTTATCTAACAGTCACGAGCAGTACTTC
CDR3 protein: CASSLSNSHEQYF

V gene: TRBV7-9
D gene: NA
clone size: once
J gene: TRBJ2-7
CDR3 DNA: TGTGCCAGCAGCTTAGGGGGCGGCAGCTCCCTCTCCTACGAGCAGTACTTC
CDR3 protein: CASSLGGGSSLSYEQYF